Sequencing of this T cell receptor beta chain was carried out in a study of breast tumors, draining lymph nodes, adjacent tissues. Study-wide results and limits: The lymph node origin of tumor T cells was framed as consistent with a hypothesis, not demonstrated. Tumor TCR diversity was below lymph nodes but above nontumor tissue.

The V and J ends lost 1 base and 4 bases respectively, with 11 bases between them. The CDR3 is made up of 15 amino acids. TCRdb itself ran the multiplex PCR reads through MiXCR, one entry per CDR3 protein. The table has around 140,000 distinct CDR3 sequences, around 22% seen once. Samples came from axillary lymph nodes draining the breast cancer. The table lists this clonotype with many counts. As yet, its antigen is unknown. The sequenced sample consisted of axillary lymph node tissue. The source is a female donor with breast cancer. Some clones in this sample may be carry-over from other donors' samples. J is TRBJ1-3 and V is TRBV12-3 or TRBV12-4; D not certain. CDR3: CASSLDVGIGNTIYF. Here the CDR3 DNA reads TGTGCCAGCAGTTTAGACGTGGGTATAGGAAACACCATATATTTT.